Presented here are 25 T cell receptor beta chains from one specimen sequenced in a study of cytomegalovirus exposure and HLA in healthy donors. Researchers ran the PCR with 60 Vbeta and 13 Jbeta primers. Profiling relied on immunoSEQ multiplex PCR, and the TCRdb table lists in-frame clones only, not all of them. Counted here are under 200,000 clones, 65% to 90% occurring once; the ten biggest clones make up 6.3%. Material for sequencing was PBMCs. These receptors were taken from a man in his forties in good health and CMV-seropositive.

The chain employs TRBV4-1 and TRBJ2-2; a possible D gene is TRBD1 (6 bases). The length of the CDR3 is 15 residues. Germline values: CDR1 MGHRA, CDR2 YSYEKL. V shed 2 bases and J shed 8 bases, with 15 bases lying between them. The CDR3 sequence: CASSQTDSERGELFF. CDR3 nucleotides: TGCGCCAGCAGCCAAACGGACAGCGAGAGGGGGGAGCTGTTTTTT.

A single count supports this clone. The rearrangement uses TRBV7-9 and TRBJ2-7; 7 bases line up with TRBD2. CDR1 and CDR2 (germline): SEHNR, FQNEAQ (reference sequence). CDR3 size: 15 residues. Trimming at V came to 4 bases and at J to 0 bases, leaving 6 bases not matched to a gene. This chain's CDR3 is CASSSGGILSYEQYF. CDR3 DNA: TGTGCCAGCAGCTCGGGGGGTATCCTCTCCTACGAGCAGTACTTC.

The sample holds one count of this clone. The DNA of the CDR3 is TGTGCCAGCAGCTTAGCGGGCGCAGATACGCAGTATTTT. The encoded protein is CASSLAGADTQYF. The chain links TRBV7-6 to TRBJ2-3; D remains unclear. The CDR3 is made up of 13 amino acids. From germline, CDR1 is SGHVS and CDR2 FNYEAQ. Trimming removed 0 bases at V and 4 bases at J, with 5 bases between.

J is TRBJ2-5 and V is TRBV9; 9 nucleotides line up with TRBD2. Germline-derived CDR1 and CDR2 are SGDLS and YYNGEE. The CDR3 is 16 amino acids. With 0 bases clipped from V and 5 bases from J, the junction kept 8 bases outside the gene matches. The chain's CDR3 is CASSVEVAGGRETQYF. Written as DNA, the CDR3 is TGTGCCAGCAGCGTAGAAGTCGCGGGGGGGCGGGAGACCCAGTACTTC.

The CDR3 here is CASAFDRGTGELFF. CDR3 sequence (DNA): TGCGCCAGCGCATTCGACAGGGGCACCGGGGAGCTGTTTTTT. The chain carries TRBV5-1 and TRBJ2-2, with 8 nucleotides matching TRBD1. This CDR3 has 14 residues. After removal of 7 bases from V and 4 bases from J, the junction contained 6 bases not matched to a gene. The V gene's germline CDR1 is SGHRS and CDR2 YFSETQ.

CDR3 in amino acids: CASSLALAGGREETQYF. The CDR3 nucleotides read TGTGCCAGCAGCTTAGCACTAGCTGGGGGAAGAGAAGAGACCCAGTACTTC. This chain joins TRBV7-6 and TRBJ2-5; D perhaps matches TRBD2 (6 bases). Deletions cut 0 bases from V and 3 bases from J, with 17 bases between. CDR1 SGHVS and CDR2 FNYEAQ come from the germline V gene. This CDR3 has 17 residues.

The J gene is TRBJ1-1, the V gene TRBV7-2; 9 bases fit TRBD1. V trimming: 5 bases; J trimming: 0 bases; junction bases outside the gene matches: 7. This CDR3 is built from 16 residues. In germline, CDR1 is SGHTA, CDR2 FQGNSA. CDR3 nucleotides: TGTGCCAGCAGCAAAACAGGGGGCGGGGTGAACACTGAAGCTTTCTTT. It encodes CASSKTGGGVNTEAFF.

The CDR3 protein is CASSLVGAVGGYTF. CDR3 in DNA: TGTGCCAGCAGCTTAGTAGGGGCGGTGGGGGGCTACACCTTC. The chain links TRBV11-2 to TRBJ1-2; a weak D match, TRBD1 (5 bases). This CDR3 region has 14 residues. Germline lookup yields CDR1 SGHAT and CDR2 FQNNGV. The V end was cut by 1 base, the J end by 8 bases, with 14 bases between.

V is TRBV9 and J is TRBJ2-3, with D tentatively TRBD2 (6 bases). V gave up 0 bases and J gave up 0 bases, with 20 bases separating them. The CDR3 covers 19 residues. Germline assignment: CDR1 SGDLS and CDR2 YYNGEE. The chain's CDR3 is CASSVEPRGWRDSTDTQYF. In DNA form, the CDR3 reads TGTGCCAGCAGCGTAGAACCCCGGGGATGGAGGGATAGCACAGATACGCAGTATTTT.

This clone was counted once. The CDR3 DNA reads as TGTGCCAGCAGCTTTCGAGGGATTGGGACTGAAGCTTTCTTT. Protein sequence: CASSFRGIGTEAFF. The genes are TRBV7-8 and TRBJ1-1; D remains unclear. The CDR3 consists of 14 residues. Per the germline V gene, CDR1 is SGHVS and CDR2 is FQNEAQ. The V end lost 3 bases, the J end lost 5 bases, and 13 bases lay between the germline ends.

CDR3 sequence: CASSLDLTVLYF. The CDR3 region has the DNA TGTGCCAGCAGCTTAGATCTCACAGTGTTGTACTTC. The chain uses TRBV7-2 and TRBJ2-7; D remains unclear. V dropped 1 base and J dropped 12 bases, with 13 bases sitting between them. The germline V gene encodes CDR1 SGHTA and CDR2 FQGNSA. This CDR3 has 12 amino acids.

Details on this clone: Germline is not matched at one junction end, which may reflect a read error. The V gene is TRBV4-1, the J gene TRBJ1-3, with a tentative D call TRBD1 (5 bases). Germline V gene sequence: CDR1 MGHRA, CDR2 YSYEKL. The CDR3 is 17 residues long. CDR3 in amino acids: CASSQGARSSLGNTIYF. The CDR3 coding sequence is TGCGCCAGCAGTCAAGGGGCCCGATCCAGCCTTGGAAACACCATATATTTT.

This clone is a singleton in its sample. This chain links TRBV6-4 with TRBJ2-3, with 11 bases that match TRBD2. V gave up 10 bases and J gave up 6 bases; unmatched junction bases: 12. The CDR3 loop spans 15 amino acids. Per germline, CDR1 MRHNA and CDR2 SNTAGT. Here the CDR3 DNA reads TGTGCCACCAAACCCGGGACTAGCGGAGGGGATACGCAGTATTTT. Amino acids: CATKPGTSGGDTQYF.

The CDR3 reads CASTPGGPDEKLFF. The CDR3, as DNA: TGTGCCAGCACCCCCGGAGGGCCCGATGAAAAACTGTTTTTT. The chain employs TRBV2 and TRBJ1-4, with D uncertain. CDR3 length equals 14 residues. Germline lookup yields CDR1 SNHLY and CDR2 FYNNEI. The ends were cut back, 7 bases at V and 6 bases at J, with 15 bases in the middle.

This chain uses TRBV25-1 with TRBJ2-7; TRBD2 is a possible D gene (6 bases). Trimming shortened V by 7 bases and J by 3 bases, and 13 bases separated the two germline ends. Germline V CDR1 and CDR2: MGHDK, SYGVNS. This CDR3 is 13 amino acids long. The CDR3 nucleotides read TGTGCCAGCAAGGCCGGGGGAAGCTACGAGCAGTACTTC. The encoded protein is CASKAGGSYEQYF.

This clone was detected a few times. The chain combines TRBV28 with TRBJ2-1; the match to TRBD2 covers 8 bases. This CDR3 contains 15 residues. V lost 7 bases and J lost 1; bases outside the gene matches: 6. Germline V CDR1 and CDR2: MDHEN, SYDVKM. CDR3: CASKSGGPSYNEQFF. The CDR3 DNA reads as TGTGCCAGCAAAAGCGGGGGCCCTTCCTACAATGAGCAGTTCTTC.

This rearrangement joins TRBV6-6 to TRBJ2-5; D not certain. V was pared by 0 bases and J by 5 bases, with 10 bases between. The V gene's germline CDR1 is MNHNY and CDR2 SVGAGI (reference sequence). This CDR3 has 14 amino acids. The CDR3 loop is CASSYSLRLETQYF. CDR3 coding DNA: TGTGCCAGCAGTTACTCGTTGCGATTGGAGACCCAGTACTTC.

This clone was recorded a few times. The J gene is TRBJ2-7, the V gene TRBV6-1; possible D gene TRBD2, 5 bases. V was shortened by 11 bases and J by 5 bases, with 19 bases between the two germline ends. Germline CDR1 is MNHNS and CDR2 is SASEGT. This CDR3 has 13 amino acids. The CDR3 region has the DNA TGTGCCTGCCGGGATTGGACCTCGAACGAGCAGTACTTC. This codes for CACRDWTSNEQYF.

This rearrangement joins TRBV5-6 to TRBJ2-2; TRBD1 is a possible D gene (5 bases). Germline CDR1 and CDR2: SGHDT and YYEEEE. Trimming took off 4 bases at V and 6 bases at J, with 16 bases between the two ends. There are 15 residues in the CDR3. Written as DNA, the CDR3 is TGTGCCAGCAGCACCAGGGTTTTGCCGTCCGGGGAGCTGTTTTTT. It is translated as CASSTRVLPSGELFF. Full variable domain (remainder filled in from reference TRBV5-6 and TRBJ2-2): DAGVTQSPTHLIKTRGQQVTLRCSPKSGHDTVSWYQQALGQGPQFIFQYYEEEERQRGNFPDRFSGHQFPNYSSELNVNALLLGDSALYLCASSTRVLPSGELFFGEGSRLTVL.

DNA of the CDR3: TGTGCCAGTAGTATAGATGGGGGCGGCGAGCAGTACTTC. It is translated as CASSIDGGGEQYF. This rearrangement joins TRBV19 to TRBJ2-7; tentatively, D is TRBD1 (6 bases). Trimming removed 0 bases from V and 6 bases from J, with 9 bases in between. The CDR3 is made up of 13 amino acids. In germline, CDR1 is LNHDA, CDR2 SQIVND (reference sequence).

V is TRBV5-1 and J is TRBJ2-5; 10 nucleotides match TRBD1. Germline-derived CDR1 and CDR2 are SGHRS and YFSETQ. V lost 3 bases to trimming and J lost 3 bases; unmatched junction nucleotides: 2. This CDR3 comprises 14 residues. The CDR3 coding sequence is TGCGCCAGCAGCTCCGGGACAGGGGAAGAGACCCAGTACTTC. Translated, it gives CASSSGTGEETQYF.

For the CDR3, the DNA is TGTGCCAGCTCACCACCAGTAGGGGGCAACACTGAAGCTTTCTTT. Encoded protein: CASSPPVGGNTEAFF. The gene calls are TRBV18 and TRBJ1-1; 7 nucleotides line up with TRBD1. Trimming took 0 bases from V and 2 from J; bases not matched to a gene: 3. Germline CDR1 and CDR2: KGHSH and LQKENI. The CDR3 covers 15 residues. Based on the CDR3 plus reference TRBV18 and TRBJ1-1, the full variable domain is NAGVMQNPRHLVRRRGQEARLRCSPMKGHSHVYWYRQLPEEGLKFMVYLQKENIIDESGMPKERFSAEFPKEGPSILRIQQVVRGDSAAYFCASSPPVGGNTEAFFGQGTRLTVV.

As to this clone: The identical CDR3 is also encoded by other nucleotide sequences in the sample. V and J are TRBV25-1 and TRBJ1-6; D ambiguous. The V gene's germline CDR1 is MGHDK and CDR2 SYGVNS. V dropped 6 bases and J dropped 10 bases, with 16 bases sitting between them. This CDR3 is built from 14 residues. The CDR3 spells CASSGPRLESPLHF. In DNA, the CDR3 is TGTGCCAGCAGCGGCCCCCGACTTGAGTCACCCCTCCACTTT.

Comments on this clone: One end of the junction varies from germline; a read error may be responsible. The gene calls are TRBV7-9 and TRBJ2-7; D ambiguous. CDR1 is SEHNR, CDR2 FQNEAQ, per germline (reference sequence). The CDR3 length is 12 residues. CDR3 DNA: TGTTCCAGCAGCTCCGGCTCCTACGAGCAGTACTTC. Its translation is CSSSSGSYEQYF.

V usage is TRBV5-1 and J usage is TRBJ1-4; TRBD1 matches at 7 bases. There are 15 residues in the CDR3. Germline CDR1 SGHRS, CDR2 YFSETQ. J gave up 1 base and V 5 bases, and 5 bases lay outside the gene matches. The CDR3 loop is CASRRSGGTNEKLFF. CDR3 DNA sequence: TGCGCCAGCAGAAGGTCAGGGGGAACTAATGAAAAACTGTTTTTT.